The T cell receptor (beta chain) under discussion was sequenced for a study of T cell responses to AZD1222 COVID-19 vaccine (dated by TCRdb to about 2021). In terms of the full investigation: AZD1222 recipients given second doses at about 4 weeks or at about 12 weeks were pooled, since spike-specific TCR depth and breadth were not found to differ between the two schedules. A total of roughly 240 trial participants underwent TCR sequencing, of whom nearly 210 received two doses of AZD1222 and 26 received two doses of the MenACWY control vaccine. Trial participants were enrolled by age into subgroups of 18-55, 56-69 and 70-plus years, and about 150, 27 and 61 TCR-sequenced participants, respectively, were included in these subgroups.

What the research found in general, with its limitations: CD4 TCRs associated with the vaccine covered the entire spike protein, and the dominant responses were in regions 160-218 and 743-854. After two AZD1222 doses, both the breadth and the depth of spike-specific TCRs were significantly higher than at day 0 and than in MenACWY recipients. Because no day 14 peak-response samples were available, repertoires were characterized only after the peak T cell response. Only six AZD1222 recipients were SARS-CoV-2 seropositive at baseline, limiting conclusions about previously exposed vaccinees. The 56-69-year group was small, and its depth increase did not reach significance, likely because of low power. Most participants were white British and females outnumbered males, and the authors suggested that clonal diversity may have been underestimated. Epitopes outside the regions mutated in the B.1.351 and B.1.1.7 variants were reportedly recognized by nearly half of the unique spike-specific TCRs.

Including the terminal cysteine and phenylalanine, the CDR3 comprises 14 residues. Only the CDR3 part of the read is kept: 42 bases, read in frame from the first base. Clipping removes 3 bases from V and 5 bases from J, with 6 as the unmatched junction base count. From the germline V gene, CDR1 is SGHDT and CDR2 is YYEEEE. The CDR3 regions of human TCRbeta chains were subjected to immunosequencing. As for the authors' bioinformatics: Repertoire TCRs were matched against a reference library of SARS-CoV-2-specific TCRs generated with the MIRA antigen-specificity platform. Breadth was defined as the fraction of unique TCRs that were SARS-CoV-2-associated, and depth was defined as the fraction of total T cells that were SARS-CoV-2-associated. Using the MIRA data, each spike-specific TCR was mapped to the spike region that the TCR reacts to and placed in a CD4 or CD8 class. Log10-transformed breadth and depth values were compared by one-way ANOVA with Sidak's multiple comparisons tests. Entries here come from immuneACCESS through TCRdb and include only in-frame sequences with V and J called. Some clones fail to appear in such tables; in the studies checked, an unresolved V gene covers under half of the shortfall, and the cause of the remainder is unknown. The D gene and trimming were derived from the DNA, and the V and J assignments and clone size from that table. The sample contains more than 85,000 clones, 70% to 90% of them found a single time. Around 3.3% of the sample belongs to the ten largest clones.

Points on this clone: The antigen this receptor binds is unknown. No much larger clonotype is one base removed from it; base qualities were not supplied.

The sample's time point, from its label and the paper: baseline before first vaccination. Vaccinee samples came from UK trials COV001 and COV002, including a single-blind randomized controlled phase 2/3 trial of AZD1222 (ChAdOx1 nCoV-19) in healthy adults. For TCRbeta chain sequencing, PBMC samples were collected from trial participants at day 0 and at day 28 after the second dose. This TCR was recovered from an adult in good health. The chain is assembled from TRBV5-6 and TRBJ2-5; the junction holds 8 bases that match TRBD2. The sample in question was peripheral blood, obtained on day 0 of AZD1222 vaccination. The CDR3 region reads CASSSRTSLETQYF. In nucleotide form, the sequence is TGTGCCAGCAGCTCCAGGACTAGCTTGGAGACCCAGTACTTC.